These T cell receptor beta chains were read from a single sample in a study of T cell repertoires in cytomegalovirus infection. TCRdb re-called the reads through MiXCR, storing one row per CDR3 protein. The sample lists some 800,000 distinct CDR3 sequences, around a third seen once, with 12% in the top ten. The antigens these receptors bind are not known. The sample here was cultured CD8+ T cells from PBMCs, taken from culture after CMV antigen stimulation. These TCRs come from a human donor in good health (CMV status not recorded). Some clones in this sample may be carry-over from other donors' samples. Each CDR3 is given with its conserved first and last residue. A D gene is named only where the DNA matches it firmly. Only part of the rows carry a size: once, few, many, or a class if the clone is expanded.

clone_size: .; v_call: TRBV28; d_call: .; j_call: TRBJ2-3; cdr3_nt: TGTGCCAGCAGTGGAAGGGACACAACTATTTTAACTAGCACAGATACGCAGTATTTT; cdr3_aa: CASSGRDTTILTSTDTQYF
clone_size: .; v_call: TRBV5-7; d_call: .; j_call: TRBJ2-4; cdr3_nt: TGTGCCAGCAGCTTGGTGGCCGCAACAGGGGACGGGGGCAAAAACATTCAGTACTTC; cdr3_aa: CASSLVAATGDGGKNIQYF
clone_size: .; v_call: TRBV6-5; d_call: TRBD2; j_call: TRBJ2-3; cdr3_nt: TGTGCCAGCAGTTACACTAGCGGGGGCACAGATACGCAGTATTTT; cdr3_aa: CASSYTSGGTDTQYF
clone_size: .; v_call: TRBV10-3; d_call: TRBD1; j_call: TRBJ2-6; cdr3_nt: TGTGCCATCAGTGTGTTCCAGACCGGGACAGGGGGCGGAAAGTCTTCTGGGGCCAACGTCCTGACTTTC; cdr3_aa: CAISVFQTGTGGGKSSGANVLTF
clone_size: .; v_call: TRBV27; d_call: .; j_call: TRBJ1-5; cdr3_nt: TGTGCCAGCTCCCCCCCCGGTGAGCCCCAGCATTTT; cdr3_aa: CASSPPGEPQHF
clone_size: .; v_call: TRBV15; d_call: TRBD1; j_call: TRBJ2-1; cdr3_nt: TGTGCCACCAGCACCCCGGGGACAGCCTATTACAATGAGCAGTTCTTC; cdr3_aa: CATSTPGTAYYNEQFF
clone_size: once; v_call: TRBV27; d_call: .; j_call: TRBJ1-6; cdr3_nt: TGTGCCAGCAGTCGATCAGGGGCAAGCTCCTATAATTCACCCCTCCACTTT; cdr3_aa: CASSRSGASSYNSPLHF
clone_size: few; v_call: TRBV12-3/TRBV12-4; d_call: .; j_call: TRBJ1-2; cdr3_nt: TGTGCCAGCAGTTTTAAGTACGATCCCACACAGATGTATGGCTACACCTTC; cdr3_aa: CASSFKYDPTQMYGYTF
clone_size: .; v_call: TRBV13; d_call: .; j_call: TRBJ2-2; cdr3_nt: TGTGCCAGCATCGATAGGGGCGGTCCGAACACCGGGGAGCTGTTTTTT; cdr3_aa: CASIDRGGPNTGELFF
clone_size: .; v_call: TRBV2; d_call: .; j_call: TRBJ2-2; cdr3_nt: TGTGCCAGCAGTGACCGGCTGAACACCGGGGAGCTGTTTTTT; cdr3_aa: CASSDRLNTGELFF
clone_size: few; v_call: TRBV27; d_call: TRBD1; j_call: TRBJ2-3; cdr3_nt: TGTGCCAGCAGTTCCCTCTCCGGGACAGGGGACTATAGGACAGATACGCAGTATTTT; cdr3_aa: CASSSLSGTGDYRTDTQYF
clone_size: .; v_call: TRBV19; d_call: TRBD2; j_call: TRBJ2-1; cdr3_nt: TGTGCCAGTAGTATATACCATGGCGCTAGCGGGGGTTACTCCTACAATGAGCAGTTCTTC; cdr3_aa: CASSIYHGASGGYSYNEQFF
clone_size: .; v_call: TRBV7-9; d_call: .; j_call: TRBJ2-1; cdr3_nt: TGTGCCAGCAGCTTAGGTCCGGGCCACTCCTACAATGAGCAGTTCTTC; cdr3_aa: CASSLGPGHSYNEQFF
clone_size: .; v_call: TRBV6-1; d_call: .; j_call: TRBJ2-1; cdr3_nt: TGTGCCAGCAGTGAGGACGGCTCTTACAATGAGCAGTTCTTC; cdr3_aa: CASSEDGSYNEQFF
clone_size: .; v_call: TRBV4-1; d_call: TRBD2; j_call: TRBJ2-3; cdr3_nt: TGCGCCAGCAGCCATCCCCCGAGCGGGGGAGGCACAGATACGCAGTATTTT; cdr3_aa: CASSHPPSGGGTDTQYF
clone_size: .; v_call: TRBV25-1; d_call: TRBD1; j_call: TRBJ2-7; cdr3_nt: TGTGCCAGCAGACGGGACAGGGATCCCTACGAGCAGTACTTC; cdr3_aa: CASRRDRDPYEQYF
clone_size: few; v_call: TRBV7-9; d_call: .; j_call: TRBJ2-1; cdr3_nt: TGTGCCAGCAGCTACGACATGGGGGCTTTGGTTGAGCAGTTCTTC; cdr3_aa: CASSYDMGALVEQFF
clone_size: .; v_call: TRBV20-1; d_call: .; j_call: TRBJ1-2; cdr3_nt: TGCAGTGCTAGACCCTCCGCCCCAGCAGAGCTAAGCTATGGCTACACCTTC; cdr3_aa: CSARPSAPAELSYGYTF
clone_size: .; v_call: TRBV7-9; d_call: .; j_call: TRBJ1-2; cdr3_nt: TGTGCCAGCAGCTTAGGGACACGCTACACCTTC; cdr3_aa: CASSLGTRYTF
clone_size: .; v_call: TRBV7-6; d_call: .; j_call: TRBJ2-5; cdr3_nt: TGTGCCAGCAGCTTTTTAGAACATCCGAAGTACTTC; cdr3_aa: CASSFLEHPKYF
clone_size: .; v_call: TRBV11-2; d_call: .; j_call: TRBJ1-4; cdr3_nt: TGTGCCAGCAGCTTAGTAGCGTCGCCTAGTGAAAAACTGTTTTTT; cdr3_aa: CASSLVASPSEKLFF
clone_size: few; v_call: TRBV2; d_call: .; j_call: TRBJ1-1; cdr3_nt: TGTGCCAGCAGTCCGACAGGAACGGTGGCTTTCTTT; cdr3_aa: CASSPTGTVAFF
clone_size: .; v_call: TRBV7-6; d_call: TRBD2; j_call: TRBJ2-2; cdr3_nt: TGTGCCAGCAGCTTTCCCTGGGAGGGGCCCGGGGAGCTGTTTTTT; cdr3_aa: CASSFPWEGPGELFF
clone_size: many; v_call: TRBV7-6; d_call: TRBD1; j_call: TRBJ2-2; cdr3_nt: TGTGCCAGCACCGCAAGGACAGGGGGCACCGGGGAGCTGTTTTTT; cdr3_aa: CASTARTGGTGELFF
clone_size: .; v_call: TRBV7-9; d_call: TRBD2; j_call: TRBJ2-1; cdr3_nt: TGTGCCAGCAGCTTATCCCGAGAGCGGGGCGCCGAGGATGAGCAGTTCTTC; cdr3_aa: CASSLSRERGAEDEQFF
clone_size: few; v_call: TRBV12-3/TRBV12-4; d_call: .; j_call: TRBJ2-1; cdr3_nt: TGTGCCAGCAGTTTTGGGGGGGGGCGTTACAATGAGCAGTTCTTC; cdr3_aa: CASSFGGGRYNEQFF